This T cell receptor (beta chain) was found in a study of cytomegalovirus exposure and HLA in healthy donors (TCRdb year 2017). Study-wide context: An earlier analysis of 587 of the donors reported roughly 300 Gb of sequence data and around 110 million unique TCR beta sequences from roughly 180 million T cells. The study used immunosequencing to profile the T cell repertoires of approximately 690 subjects and linked those repertoires to cytomegalovirus serostatus. Every discovery cohort repertoire had been produced on one sequencing platform. In an earlier analysis of roughly 580 of the donors, high-throughput TCR beta sequencing was used to judge whether each TCR beta V gene segment behaved as functional or pseudogenic. In a later analysis, previously published TCR beta repertoires from hundreds of donors were re-analyzed and high-resolution HLA genotyping was added so that TCR occurrence patterns could be studied. HLA typing included class I and class II loci at four-digit resolution. Genome-wide SNP genotypes for about three fifths of the roughly 700 donors were used in a later genetic analysis, which treated that subset as a discovery cohort. The number of typed donors differed by locus: about 620-640 for A, B, C, DRB1 and DQB1; 500 to 550 for DQA1; fewer than 610 for DPA1; and approximately 450 for DPB1. Along with the roughly 710-subject first cohort, a separate validation cohort of some 130 different subjects was used. To predict cytomegalovirus infection status, the study combined high-throughput TCR immunosequencing, statistical association of individual TCRs with disease status, and machine learning. Roughly 320 gigabases of sequencing data and around 90 million unique TCR sequences made up an early release that covered about 640 HLA-typed donors. In the later analysis, no new phenotypic data were used to find candidate immune exposures; instead, reliance was placed on TCR beta sequences and their occurrence across donors. The study aimed to test whether cataloging public T cell receptors could reveal signatures of past pathogen exposure. About five DR-DQ haplotypes were treated as single units for association and clustering because of strong linkage in the cohort. On average, roughly 250,000 unique TCR beta nucleotide sequences were sequenced per donor among roughly 430 genotyped donors of the cohort, with roughly 18% of those sequences being non-productive. Donor age, sex, ethnicity and CMV serostatus were compiled together with the repertoire data. The genetic ancestry cluster associated with self-reported Caucasian donors included 81% of the roughly 400 genotyped donors.

On this clone itself: No antigen is known for it. One base away there is no much larger clone; base qualities are not given.

The receptor library was made with the immunoSEQ multiplex PCR assay. For the multiplex PCR, a mixture combining 60 forward primers for TCR Vbeta segments and 13 reverse primers for TCR Jbeta segments was used. Amplification of the CDR3 region of rearranged TCR beta genes was performed with a multiplex PCR assay on genomic DNA. On the Illumina HiSeq System, the amplified TCR beta libraries were sequenced as 87-base-pair reads. Concerning the study's data processing: A later analysis tallied 80 million to 95 million unique TCR beta chains across the 666 repertoires, and roughly 11 million of those chains were shared by two or more donors. Raw reads were error-corrected and collapsed into unique sequences by a nearest-neighbor algorithm in which closely related sequences were merged to remove PCR and sequencing errors. Alignment of CDR3 sequences to IMGT reference sequences was used to assign V, D and J gene segments. For a sequence to be retained, a match of at least six nucleotides was required to both a V gene segment and a J gene segment. Rearrangements were called productive when the CDR3 lacked stop codons and stayed in frame with V and J; all others were non-productive. CDR3 was defined according to IMGT convention as the region running from the second conserved V-encoded cysteine to the conserved J-encoded phenylalanine. Sequences without an unambiguous match to a single V gene segment were excluded from the earlier analysis of 500 to 700 of the donors. An earlier analysis of about 600 of the donors called V segments functional above 56.7% productive rearrangements and segregating when the between-donor standard deviation exceeded 5%. To diagnose cytomegalovirus status from the catalog of TCR beta chain sequences, a statistical classification framework was built. A later analysis assigned V and J genes by comparing TCR nucleotide sequences with IMGT/GENE-DB human TR gene sequences. Using the TCRdist pipeline, a later analysis assigned CDR3 sequences along with most-parsimonious VDJ recombination scenarios. In a later analysis, each TCR beta chain was defined by its CDR3 amino acid sequence together with its V-gene family, and reads lacking a unique V-gene family were excluded. As a way to deal with suspected cross-contamination and a sequencing artifact, a later analysis dropped hundreds of nucleotide sequences that were highly shared and had low generation probability. For each public chain, a later analysis derived a clonal expansion index from normalized ranks of inferred template counts within each repertoire. Generation probabilities in a later analysis came from a VDJ recombination model fitted to out-of-frame rearrangements, and those results were checked against IGoR. In a later analysis, TCR-TCR, TCR-HLA and TCR-CMV co-occurrence was scored with hypergeometric tests, and a repertoire-size bias correction was applied to TCR pairs. To estimate false discovery rates, a later analysis permuted the HLA or CMV assignments 20 times. In a later analysis, co-occurring TCRs were grouped using DBSCAN, and TCRdist sequence similarity was added for clustering within HLA-allele-positive subsets. Repertoires with fewer than 30,000 or more than 120,000 public chains were left out of co-occurrence clustering, as were about 5 repertoires with anomalous nucleotide sharing. TCRdb took this table from immuneACCESS and kept in-frame rearrangements with V and J called. Such tables lack part of the clones; where checked against another copy, unresolved V genes explain under half of the gap, and the rest is unexplained. The V and J calls and clone size are taken from that table; D and trimming were inferred from the DNA. For this sample the table gives over 55,000 clones, of which around 83% were detected only once. The top ten clones comprise approximately 1.7% of the sample.

V is shortened by 2 bases, J by 1 base, and the region joining them spans 8 bases. The CDR3 spans 14 residues, from the cysteine through the phenylalanine. Only the CDR3 DNA stays, 42 bases, in frame from base 1. The germline V gene (reference sequence) specifies MNHNY as CDR1 and SVGAGI as CDR2. In total, 500 to 700 healthy bone marrow donors made up the cohort. All cohort members were sampled while nominally healthy, although unrecorded immune exposures were likely present. The donor tested CMV seronegative, placing the donor among the 352 seronegative members of the cohort. A peripheral blood sample was provided by each donor, and peripheral blood mononuclear cells were used for TCR beta sequencing. Genomic DNA extraction from the blood cell samples was performed with the Qiagen DNeasy Blood Extraction Kit. Paper-wide results and their limitations: A further reported finding was that TCR beta sequences accurately predicted the HLA-A and HLA-B alleles for most subjects in the first cohort. Assigning TCR associations to individual alleles was difficult when HLA alleles, especially DR and DQ, strongly co-occurred. The study listed approximately 150 TCR beta chains as associated with cytomegalovirus. In a later genetic analysis, a missense DCLRE1C variant was associated with V-gene and J-gene trimming of TCR beta chains, and the association was replicated in an independent cohort. In vitro tests confirmed that a few of the cytomegalovirus-associated TCR beta chains recognize cytomegalovirus antigens. Most TCR sequences were seen in very few donors, while some public TCRs were found in many individuals. For the cohort, immune exposure information was limited to CMV serostatus. Specific HLA alleles were associated with 16,951 TCR beta sequences at a false discovery rate of 0.05 in a later analysis. According to a later analysis, TCR association rates differed among HLA loci, with DRB1 alleles showing the most associated TCRs and HLA-C alleles showing the fewest. The classifier was reported to diagnose cytomegalovirus status with high specificity and sensitivity in both the original cohort and the validation cohort. According to the authors, the approach could potentially be generalized to other disease states and immunological phenotypes. The cohort was sequenced for TCR beta chains only, and without alpha or paired-chain data the features that could be detected were limited. A cluster of highly shared sequence variants was judged likely to be a technical artifact of the sequencing pipeline. The 87-base-pair reads could not distinguish some IMGT-functional V segments, including TRBV6-2 and TRBV6-3, so those segments were excluded. Linkage disequilibrium might explain the correlated functional status among segregating V segments, but an unknown experimental factor could not be ruled out. In a later analysis, several top co-occurrence clusters were reported to appear linked to parvovirus B19, influenza, CMV and Epstein-Barr virus. A later analysis found that most CMV-associated TCR beta chains appeared HLA-restricted, with HLA associations seemingly driven largely by CMV exposure. An earlier analysis of 587 of the donors showed that most TCR beta V segments appeared in productive rearrangements either about 90% or about 30% of the time, which broadly matched IMGT annotations. Presence/absence analyses assumed roughly uniform sequencing depth across donors, an assumption that may not hold. A later analysis found that HLA-associated TCR beta chains were more clonally expanded and had lower generation probabilities than equally common non-associated chains. Because counts were too low, about 15 rarely observed V segments, including chromosome 9 orphons, were left out of the earlier analysis of about 500 of the donors. HLA typing was unavailable for some donors at each locus, so association tests used only the typed subset. According to a later genetic analysis, donors in an Asian-associated ancestry cluster had fewer N-insertions in productive TCRs than the approximately 630-donor mean.

The source is a man aged 35-49 years in good health and CMV-seronegative. The material sequenced was PBMCs. The chain employs TRBV6-6 and TRBJ1-1, and the D gene may be TRBD1, 5 bases matching. In nucleotide form, the sequence is TGTGCCAGCAGTTACGGGGCAGGGAACACTGAAGCTTTCTTT. Protein translation: CASSYGAGNTEAFF.